The 22 T cell receptor beta chains in this list originate from one sample, sequenced in a study of T cells in Graves' hyperthyroidism and ophthalmopathy. What was amplified from RNA transcripts were TCR beta CDR3 regions. First-round RT-PCR targeting the TCR CDR3 was performed with the HTBI primer set. Using its own MiXCR run on the multiplex PCR reads, TCRdb lists one record per CDR3 protein. The sample has fewer than 800,000 distinct CDR3 sequences; around 17% are singletons. Sequenced sample: blood. These receptors were collected from a man between 18 and 29 years old with Graves' hyperthyroidism.

This rearrangement joins TRBV6-2 or TRBV6-3 to TRBJ2-6, with TRBD1 as a possible D gene (6 bases). The CDR3 contains 17 residues. Germline V gives CDR1 MNHEY, CDR2 SVGEGT. V lost 8 bases and J 2 bases, leaving 19 bases between the germline ends. The CDR3 spells CASERAGVTTGANVLTF. The CDR3 nucleotides are TGTGCCAGCGAACGGGCAGGGGTGACTACTGGGGCCAACGTCCTGACTTTC.

This chain links TRBV2 with TRBJ2-5; D is unresolved. V was pared by 6 bases and J by 0 bases, with 14 bases between. This CDR3 is built from 15 residues. Germline-derived CDR1 and CDR2 are SNHLY and FYNNEI. CDR3 DNA: TGTGCCAGCAGCGCCGATGGGATACACCAAGAGACCCAGTACTTC. Residues: CASSADGIHQETQYF.

The CDR3, as DNA: TGTGCCACCAGTGATTCTCGAGGCGGGTATACGCAGTATTTT. It is translated as CATSDSRGGYTQYF. The V gene is TRBV24-1, the J gene TRBJ2-3, with D tentatively TRBD2 (5 bases). This CDR3 is 14 amino acids long. Germline CDR1 reads KGHDR; CDR2 reads SFDVKD. Between the trimmed V and J ends, which lost 2 bases and 7 bases, there was a span of 12 bases.

This chain joins TRBV5-6 and TRBJ2-5; possibly TRBD2 for D (5 bases). CDR1 and CDR2 (germline): SGHDT, YYEEEE. Trimming shortened V by 5 bases and J by 5 bases, and 10 bases separated the two germline ends. This CDR3 is 12 amino acids long. CDR3 loop: CASRSPGETQYF. The CDR3, as DNA: TGTGCCAGCAGGTCCCCGGGGGAGACCCAGTACTTC.

This clonotype was seen only a few times. The rearrangement uses TRBV25-1 and TRBJ2-2; 8 nucleotides align to TRBD1. This CDR3 has 15 amino acids. Trimming at V came to 3 bases and at J to 4 bases, leaving 4 bases not matched to a gene. CDR1 is MGHDK and CDR2 is SYGVNS in the germline V gene. Written as DNA, the CDR3 is TGTGCCAGCAGTGATAGACAGGGGAGCACCGGGGAGCTGTTTTTT. Translating it yields CASSDRQGSTGELFF.

This clonotype has a handful of counts. DNA for the CDR3: TGTGCCAGCAGCCCGCCGTGGACAGGCGCGACCTACGAGCAGTACTTC. Amino acids: CASSPPWTGATYEQYF. This chain joins TRBV5-5 and TRBJ2-7; 7 bases fit TRBD1. Germline values: CDR1 SGHKS, CDR2 YYEKEE (reference sequence). With V trimmed by 4 bases and J by 2 bases, 12 bases remained unmatched. This CDR3 is built from 16 residues.

This clonotype was seen only a few times. V gene TRBV5-1 combines with J gene TRBJ2-3; D may be TRBD1 (6 bases). Germline CDR1 reads SGHRS; CDR2 reads YFSETQ. V lost 4 bases to trimming and J lost 4 bases, with 22 bases between them. The length of the CDR3 is 17 residues. The CDR3 region has the DNA TGCGCCAGCAGCCCGGGCCGGCAGGGGAGTTTCGCAGATACGCAGTATTTT. Its translation is CASSPGRQGSFADTQYF. The full variable domain, completed using reference TRBV5-1 and TRBJ2-3, is KAGVTQTPRYLIKTRGQQVTLSCSPISGHRSVSWYQQTPGQGLQFLFEYFSETQRNKGNFPGRFSGRQFSNSRSEMNVSTLELGDSALYLCASSPGRQGSFADTQYFGPGTRLTVL.

This clonotype was recorded many times. Written as DNA, the CDR3 is TGTGCCAGCAGACCCCGACTGGGACTAGCGGGAGCGGAAGAGCAGTACTTC. Amino acid sequence: CASRPRLGLAGAEEQYF. This rearrangement joins TRBV6-2 or TRBV6-3 to TRBJ2-7; 14 bases line up with TRBD2. V was pared by 6 bases and J by 7 bases, with 14 bases of the junction left unmatched. Germline V gene data show CDR1 as MNHEY and CDR2 as SVGEGT. The CDR3 loop spans 17 amino acids.

Note on this clonotype: A read error may account for a junction end that differs from germline. This sequence joins TRBV7-7 and TRBJ2-2; 7 bases agree with TRBD1. Per the germline V gene, CDR1 is SSHAT and CDR2 is FNYEAQ (reference sequence). This CDR3 is built from 15 residues. Written as DNA, the CDR3 is TGTGCTAGCAGCTTAGCAGGGGACAGTACCGGGGAGCTGTTTTTT. Translated, it gives CASSLAGDSTGELFF.

This clonotype has at least ten counts. The rearrangement uses TRBV18 and TRBJ2-1; possible D gene TRBD2, 7 bases. The CDR3 has 17 amino acids. Germline CDR1 and CDR2: KGHSH and LQKENI. The ends were cut back, 3 bases at V and 0 bases at J, with 15 bases in the middle. CDR3 residues: CASSPTGGLSSYNEQFF. CDR3 bases: TGTGCCAGCTCACCCACGGGGGGCCTCAGCTCCTACAATGAGCAGTTCTTC.

The V call is TRBV29-1, the J call TRBJ1-4; the D is unclear. This CDR3 has 12 residues. CDR1 and CDR2 (germline): SQVTM, ANQGSEA. Trimming cost V 6 bases and J 5 bases, with 10 bases left between them. CDR3 in DNA: TGCAGCGTCGAGGGCCGAAATGAAAAACTGTTTTTT. Translated, it gives CSVEGRNEKLFF.

V usage is TRBV2 and J usage is TRBJ2-1, with TRBD2 matching 11 bases. The CDR3 extends over 15 amino acids. Germline loops: CDR1 SNHLY, CDR2 FYNNEI. Trimming at V came to 6 bases and at J to 4 bases, leaving 5 bases not matched to a gene. The CDR3 nucleotides are TGTGCCAGCAGAGCCGCTAGCGGGAGGTACAATGAGCAGTTCTTC. Translating gives CASRAASGRYNEQFF. The full variable domain, in which reference TRBV2 and TRBJ2-1 provide the parts outside the CDR3, is EPEVTQTPSHQVTQMGQEVILRCVPISNHLYFYWYRQILGQKVEFLVSFYNNEISEKSEIFDDQFSVERPDGSNFTLKIRSTKLEDSAMYFCASRAASGRYNEQFFGPGTRLTVL.

This clonotype has a count of ten or more. V gene TRBV7-9 combines with J gene TRBJ2-5; D not resolved. The germline CDR1 and CDR2 sequences are SEHNR and FQNEAQ (reference sequence). Trimming stripped 6 bases from V and 2 bases from J, with 13 bases between. CDR3 length equals 14 residues. The CDR3 loop is CASSPPDGQETQYF. The CDR3 coding sequence is TGTGCCAGCAGTCCCCCGGACGGTCAAGAGACCCAGTACTTC.

This clonotype was counted many times. The chain is built from TRBV29-1 and TRBJ1-1; D uncertain. With 7 bases removed from V and 5 bases from J, the gap between germline ends came to 14 bases. The CDR3 is made up of 12 amino acids. CDR1 is SQVTM, CDR2 ANQGSEA, per germline. The CDR3 is CSGQAGVTEAFF. The CDR3 coding sequence is TGCAGCGGGCAGGCGGGAGTAACTGAAGCTTTCTTT. Combining the CDR3 with reference TRBV29-1 and TRBJ1-1 gives the whole variable domain SAVISQKPSRDICQRGTSLTIQCQVDSQVTMMFWYRQQPGQSLTLIATANQGSEATYESGFVIDKFPISRPNLTFSTLTVSNMSPEDSSIYLCSGQAGVTEAFFGQGTRLTVV.

This clonotype was observed many times. The genes are TRBV25-1 and TRBJ2-7; 7 bases match TRBD1. The germline V gene has CDR1 MGHDK and CDR2 SYGVNS. Trimming at V came to 2 bases and at J to 13 bases, leaving 8 bases not matched to a gene. CDR3 length: 12 residues. The CDR3 coding sequence is TGTGCCAGCAGTGAACTGGGGACAGCGATTTACTTC. Residues: CASSELGTAIYF.

This clonotype came up many times. This chain joins TRBV15 and TRBJ2-3; D not resolved. Between the trimmed V and J ends, which lost 6 bases and 3 bases, there was a span of 16 bases. This CDR3 has 15 residues. Looked up from germline, CDR1 is LNHNV and CDR2 is YYDKDF (reference sequence). The CDR3 sequence is CATSPSVWLTDTQYF. The CDR3 DNA follows: TGTGCCACCAGTCCCTCCGTTTGGCTTACAGATACGCAGTATTTT.

Ten or more counts support this clonotype. The chain recombines TRBV11-3 with TRBJ1-1; no clear D gene. The V gene lost 5 bases and the J gene lost 1 base, with 11 bases spanning the gap. Germline V gene sequence: CDR1 SGHNT, CDR2 YENEEA. The CDR3 has 14 amino acids. The CDR3 region is CASSKDGPNTEAFF. The CDR3 bases are TGTGCCAGCAGCAAGGACGGACCGAACACTGAAGCTTTCTTT. The entire variable domain, with the rest obtained from reference TRBV11-3 and TRBJ1-1, is as follows: EAGVVQSPRYKIIEKKQPVAFWCNPISGHNTLYWYLQNLGQGPELLIRYENEEAVDDSQLPKDRFSAERLKGVDSTLKIQPAELGDSAVYLCASSKDGPNTEAFFGQGTRLTVV.

Ten or more counts support this clonotype. The J gene is TRBJ1-1, the V gene TRBV6-1; D is unclear. This CDR3 spans 15 amino acids. V was trimmed by 2 bases and J by 1 base, leaving 11 bases between them. The germline CDR1 and CDR2 sequences are MNHNS and SASEGT. CDR3 sequence (DNA): TGTGCCAGCAGTGAAAGGGCAGGAAAGAACACTGAAGCTTTCTTT. This codes for CASSERAGKNTEAFF.

This clonotype occurred many times. The rearrangement uses TRBV5-1 and TRBJ2-1; the D is unclear. This CDR3 contains 15 residues. Germline CDR1 is SGHRS and CDR2 is YFSETQ. V was clipped by 0 bases and J by 2 bases, with 9 bases between them. CDR3 protein: CASSLAASTYNEQFF. CDR3 DNA: TGCGCCAGCAGCTTGGCGGCTTCCACCTACAATGAGCAGTTCTTC.

In its sample, this clonotype was seen many times. The chain couples TRBV3-1 to TRBJ1-1; possibly TRBD1 for D (5 bases). CDR1 LGHDT and CDR2 YNNKEL come from the germline V gene (reference sequence). The CDR3 has 15 residues. The V end lost 0 bases, the J end lost 3 bases, and 11 bases lay between the germline ends. DNA of the CDR3: TGTGCCAGCAGCCAAGAAGGGGCTGAGGACACTGAAGCTTTCTTT. Encoded protein: CASSQEGAEDTEAFF.

This clonotype has just a few counts. The rearrangement links TRBV28 to TRBJ2-7; D uncertain. V was pared by 5 bases and J by 9 bases, with 23 bases between. Looked up from germline, CDR1 is MDHEN and CDR2 is SYDVKM. This CDR3 is 15 amino acids long. CDR3 protein: CASSAPGLTLPGQYF. CDR3 coding DNA: TGTGCCAGCAGTGCCCCGGGTCTCACCCTTCCCGGGCAGTACTTC.

V gene TRBV9 combines with J gene TRBJ2-5; D possibly matches TRBD1 or TRBD2 (5 bases each). Looked up from germline, CDR1 is SGDLS and CDR2 is YYNGEE. CDR3 size: 12 residues. Trimming removed 2 bases at V and 7 bases at J, with 9 bases between. The DNA for the CDR3 is TGTGCCAGCAGCGTTAGTGGGGGGACCCAGTACTTC. It is translated as CASSVSGGTQYF.